These 29 T cell receptor beta chains originate from one sample sequenced in a study of cytomegalovirus exposure and HLA in healthy donors. It was with 60 Vbeta and 13 Jbeta primers that the PCR ran. Produced via immunoSEQ multiplex PCR; TCRdb's table is partial and in-frame only. The sample holds roughly 130,000 clones, around four fifths seen once. The source material was PBMCs. The receptors stem from a human donor in good health.

This clone was counted between two and nine times. This sequence joins TRBV12-5 and TRBJ2-2, with TRBD1 matching 10 bases. The CDR3 runs 20 residues. The V and J ends lost 0 bases and 4 bases, in that order; junction bases with no gene match: 14. Looked up from germline, CDR1 is LGHNT and CDR2 is FRNRAP. CDR3 coding DNA: TGTGCTAGTGGTTTGGTCCAGACAGGGGGCGCGGGTGGAGGCACCGGGGAGCTGTTTTTT. This sequence encodes CASGLVQTGGAGGGTGELFF.

The gene calls are TRBV2 and TRBJ1-3; the match to TRBD1 covers 7 bases. Germline CDR1 is SNHLY and CDR2 is FYNNEI. The CDR3 has 15 residues. The J segment lost 4 bases and the V segment lost 5 bases, leaving 8 bases of the junction unmatched. The CDR3 DNA reads TGTGCCAGCAGTTCCGACAGGGCGGGGGGAAACACCATATATTTT. Its protein is CASSSDRAGGNTIYF.

The chain recombines TRBV6-5 with TRBJ1-2; D unclear. The CDR3 loop spans 15 amino acids. V was clipped by 1 base and J by 5 bases, with 14 bases between them. Germline V CDR1 and CDR2: MNHEY, SVGAGI. Written as DNA, the CDR3 is TGTGCCAGCAGTTACTTGGCAGACTATGATTATGGCTACACCTTC. Encoded protein: CASSYLADYDYGYTF.

The genes are TRBV25-1 and TRBJ2-1; 12 bases fit TRBD2. This CDR3 contains 15 residues. Trimming cost V 7 bases and J 8 bases; bases outside gene matches: 9. Looked up from germline, CDR1 is MGHDK and CDR2 is SYGVNS. The CDR3 region is CASTLAGGLGDEQFF. The CDR3 nucleotides are TGTGCCAGCACTCTAGCGGGGGGGCTGGGTGATGAGCAGTTCTTC.

The chain links TRBV6-1 to TRBJ2-4; tentative D call: TRBD1 (5 bases). This CDR3 spans 14 amino acids. Trimming removed 2 bases at V and 5 bases at J, with 10 bases between. Germline lookup yields CDR1 MNHNS and CDR2 SASEGT. The CDR3 nucleotides read TGTGCCAGCAGTGAATGGACACCCCAAAACATTCAGTACTTC. This codes for CASSEWTPQNIQYF.

This clone is a singleton in its sample. The rearrangement links TRBV6-5 to TRBJ1-5; D is uncertain. Trimming took off 6 bases at V and 3 bases at J, with 3 bases between the two ends. The CDR3 covers 11 residues. Germline CDR1 MNHEY, CDR2 SVGAGI. Here the CDR3 reads CASRHNQPQHF. The CDR3, as DNA: TGTGCCAGCAGACACAATCAGCCCCAGCATTTT.

The rearrangement uses TRBV4-2 and TRBJ2-3; the D is unclear. Deletions cut 1 base from V and 0 bases from J, with 8 bases between. Looked up from germline, CDR1 is LGHNA and CDR2 is YNFKEQ. The length of the CDR3 is 15 residues. The CDR3 DNA is TGTGCCAGCAGCCAAGGTCCCTCCAGCACAGATACGCAGTATTTT. Amino acids: CASSQGPSSTDTQYF.

CDR3 amino acids: CASSSSGTGGFYGYTF. In DNA form, the CDR3 reads TGTGCCAGCAGCTCTTCCGGGACAGGGGGCTTTTATGGCTACACCTTC. The gene calls are TRBV28 and TRBJ1-2; 12 bases map to TRBD1. Germline V gives CDR1 MDHEN, CDR2 SYDVKM. Germline trimming cut 6 bases from V and 5 bases from J; bases unmatched to any gene: 10. CDR3 length: 16 amino acids.

V gene TRBV29-1 combines with J gene TRBJ1-2; D remains ambiguous. The CDR3 is 12 amino acids. In germline, CDR1 is SQVTM, CDR2 ANQGSEA. Written as DNA, the CDR3 is TGCACCGTGTCCCCACATCACTATGGCTACACCTTC. Amino acid sequence: CTVSPHHYGYTF.

This chain links TRBV4-2 with TRBJ1-2; D call uncertain. Germline V lookup: CDR1 LGHNA, CDR2 YNFKEQ. This CDR3 region has 16 residues. Trimming pared 3 bases from V and 1 base from J, leaving 15 bases between. The CDR3 is CASSQGVGLINYGYTF. The CDR3 bases are TGTGCCAGCAGCCAGGGAGTCGGGCTTATTAACTATGGCTACACCTTC.

This clone was seen only once. The rearrangement links TRBV7-2 to TRBJ1-1; 7 nucleotides line up with TRBD1. There are 13 residues in the CDR3. The germline V gene encodes CDR1 SGHTA and CDR2 FQGNSA. Trimming took 6 bases from V and 5 from J; bases not matched to a gene: 6. The CDR3 loop is CASRLTGETEAFF. The DNA for the CDR3 is TGTGCCAGCAGGCTCACAGGGGAAACTGAAGCTTTCTTT.

The sample holds one count of this clone. The chain joins TRBV9 to TRBJ1-3; D unresolved. The germline gives CDR1 SGDLS, CDR2 YYNGEE. V lost 0 bases and J 0 bases, leaving 10 bases between the germline ends. This CDR3 has 16 amino acids. The CDR3 loop is CASSVGYGLSGNTIYF. The CDR3 DNA reads as TGTGCCAGCAGCGTAGGTTATGGGCTCTCTGGAAACACCATATATTTT.

The V gene is TRBV2, the J gene TRBJ1-2; D gene unclear. There are 14 residues in the CDR3. Germline CDR1 reads SNHLY; CDR2 reads FYNNEI. Between the trimmed V and J ends, which lost 3 bases and 4 bases, there was a span of 12 bases. DNA for the CDR3: TGTGCCAGCAGTGATTATCGGAGTTTCTATGGCTACACCTTC. This sequence encodes CASSDYRSFYGYTF.

The DNA for the CDR3 is TGTGCCAGTGCCCCGGGACTAGACTCCTACGAGCAGTACTTC. It is translated as CASAPGLDSYEQYF. The rearrangement links TRBV19 to TRBJ2-5; 8 nucleotides line up with TRBD2. The J call may be faulty, since TRBJ2-7 better matches the DNA end. The germline V gene has CDR1 LNHDA and CDR2 SQIVND (reference sequence). The CDR3 consists of 14 residues.

This clone was picked up a small number of times. This chain uses TRBV29-1 with TRBJ1-1; D gene ambiguous. The CDR3 is 13 residues long. The ends were cut back, 1 base at V and 0 bases at J, with 6 bases in the middle. From germline, CDR1 is SQVTM and CDR2 ANQGSEA. The CDR3 loop is CSVEARLNTEAFF. The CDR3 bases are TGCAGCGTTGAAGCCCGGTTGAACACTGAAGCTTTCTTT.

The chain recombines TRBV5-1 with TRBJ2-3; 14 bases line up with TRBD2. The CDR3 loop spans 16 amino acids. The germline V gene has CDR1 SGHRS and CDR2 YFSETQ. With 7 bases clipped from V and 5 bases from J, the junction kept 9 bases outside the gene matches. The CDR3 loop is CASCPGTSGGGDTQYF. For the CDR3, the DNA is TGCGCCAGCTGTCCCGGGACTAGCGGGGGAGGAGATACGCAGTATTTT.

This sequence joins TRBV6-1 and TRBJ2-1, with 7 bases that match TRBD2. Germline V gene data show CDR1 as MNHNS and CDR2 as SASEGT. V was clipped by 6 bases and J by 0 bases; unmatched bases: 5. This CDR3 has 15 residues. The DNA of the CDR3 is TGTGCCAGCAGCCTAGCGGTTAGCTCCTACAATGAGCAGTTCTTC. Protein sequence: CASSLAVSSYNEQFF.

This clone was picked up a small number of times. The chain is built from TRBV19 and TRBJ1-1; 7 positions agree with TRBD1. The CDR3 extends over 17 amino acids. Unmatched junction bases numbered 16, after V lost 8 bases and J lost 1 base. Germline CDR1 is LNHDA and CDR2 is SQIVND (reference sequence). CDR3 sequence reads: CASAHPTGARWNTEAFF. The CDR3 DNA follows: TGTGCCAGTGCTCACCCTACAGGGGCGCGTTGGAACACTGAAGCTTTCTTT. The whole variable domain, remainder taken from reference TRBV19 and TRBJ1-1, is DGGITQSPKYLFRKEGQNVTLSCEQNLNHDAMYWYRQDPGQGLRLIYYSQIVNDFQKGDIAEGYSVSREKKESFPLTVTSAQKNPTAFYLCASAHPTGARWNTEAFFGQGTRLTVV.

This clone was counted once. The V and J genes are TRBV5-1 and TRBJ1-2; possibly TRBD1 for D (6 bases). The V end was cut by 0 bases, the J end by 7 bases, with 13 bases between. The germline CDR1 and CDR2 sequences are SGHRS and YFSETQ. The CDR3 length is 14 residues. In DNA form, the CDR3 reads TGCGCCAGCAGCTTGGGTCAGGGGTATTCTGGCTACACCTTC. Residues: CASSLGQGYSGYTF.

The gene calls are TRBV5-1 and TRBJ2-1; 15 bases are a match to TRBD2. CDR1 and CDR2 from the germline V gene are SGHRS and YFSETQ. V was pared by 4 bases and J by 6 bases, with 5 bases of the junction left unmatched. This CDR3 has 16 amino acids. CDR3 DNA: TGCGCCAGCAGCACGGGACTAGCGGGGGGCCCCAATGAGCAGTTCTTC. Residues: CASSTGLAGGPNEQFF.

The genes are TRBV2 and TRBJ1-2; D not resolved. The CDR3 is 12 residues long. CDR1 is SNHLY and CDR2 is FYNNEI in the germline V gene. V was shortened by 4 bases and J by 4 bases, with 7 bases between the two germline ends. The DNA for the CDR3 is TGTGCCAGCAGTGTCAACAGCTATGGCTACACCTTC. Encoded protein: CASSVNSYGYTF. Together with reference TRBV2 and TRBJ1-2, the CDR3 gives the full variable domain: EPEVTQTPSHQVTQMGQEVILRCVPISNHLYFYWYRQILGQKVEFLVSFYNNEISEKSEIFDDQFSVERPDGSNFTLKIRSTKLEDSAMYFCASSVNSYGYTFGSGTRLTVV.

This clone was observed a handful of times. This chain uses TRBV28 with TRBJ2-7; possibly TRBD2 for D (5 bases). The V end was cut by 3 bases, the J end by 6 bases, with 15 bases between. Germline loops: CDR1 MDHEN, CDR2 SYDVKM. The CDR3 has 14 amino acids. As DNA, the CDR3 is TGTGCCAGCAGTTTGGTCTCATCCGGGGTCGAGCAGTACTTC. This gives the protein CASSLVSSGVEQYF. Full variable domain (remainder filled in from reference TRBV28 and TRBJ2-7): DVKVTQSSRYLVKRTGEKVFLECVQDMDHENMFWYRQDPGLGLRLIYFSYDVKMKEKGDIPEGYSVSREKKERFSLILESASTNQTSMYLCASSLVSSGVEQYFGPGTRLTVT.

V and J are TRBV28 and TRBJ1-2; D possibly corresponds to TRBD1 (6 bases). There are 14 residues in the CDR3. With 6 bases removed from V and 8 bases from J, the gap between germline ends came to 19 bases. Germline assignment: CDR1 MDHEN and CDR2 SYDVKM. The CDR3 DNA is TGTGCCAGCAGCTCTCCGACAGGCGTTGACGGCTACACCTTC. Translated: CASSSPTGVDGYTF.

The chain links TRBV7-8 to TRBJ2-5; 8 bases are shared with TRBD1. Unmatched junction bases numbered 7, after V lost 3 bases and J lost 1 base. The length of the CDR3 is 16 residues. Germline CDR1 is SGHVS and CDR2 is FQNEAQ. The chain's CDR3 is CASSFQPQGGQETQYF. The CDR3 nucleotides read TGTGCCAGCAGCTTCCAGCCACAGGGGGGCCAAGAGACCCAGTACTTC.

This rearrangement joins TRBV13 to TRBJ1-1, with 8 bases lining up with TRBD1. The CDR3 runs to 14 residues. Per the germline V gene, CDR1 is PRHDT and CDR2 is FYEKMQ (reference sequence). After removal of 5 bases from V and 5 bases from J, the junction contained 7 bases not matched to a gene. The CDR3 bases are TGTGCCAGCAGCACAACACAGGGGGTTACTGAAGCTTTCTTT. Amino acid sequence: CASSTTQGVTEAFF.

This chain connects TRBV11-2 to TRBJ2-3; possible D gene TRBD2, 6 bases. Looked up from germline, CDR1 is SGHAT and CDR2 is FQNNGV. This CDR3 has 15 residues. Trimming removed 5 bases at V and 2 bases at J, with 14 bases between. This chain's CDR3 is CASSPGGRATDTQYF. CDR3 sequence (DNA): TGTGCCAGCAGCCCTGGAGGGCGGGCCACAGATACGCAGTATTTT.

This sequence joins TRBV7-2 and TRBJ1-2, with D unclear. V was cut by 5 bases and J by 4 bases, with 5 bases left in between. The CDR3 has 11 amino acids. CDR1 is SGHTA, CDR2 FQGNSA, per germline. CDR3 protein: CASSPLYGYTF. For the CDR3, the DNA is TGTGCCAGCAGCCCACTCTATGGCTACACCTTC.

V gene TRBV21-1 combines with J gene TRBJ2-7; the DNA was not compared with TRBD2, the D call given in the table. TRBV21-1 is assigned pseudogene status. The CDR3 consists of 14 residues. CDR3 sequence (DNA): TGTGCCAGCACCCCCGGGACTAGCGACAGCGAGCAGTACTTC. Protein product: CASTPGTSDSEQYF.

The chain uses TRBV29-1 and TRBJ1-1; TRBD1 aligns across 8 bases. The J segment lost 6 bases and the V segment lost 7 bases, leaving 10 bases of the junction unmatched. The CDR3 has 13 residues. Germline CDR1 SQVTM, CDR2 ANQGSEA. The CDR3 loop reads CSAAGQGLAEAFF. The CDR3 nucleotides read TGCAGCGCCGCAGGACAGGGATTAGCTGAAGCTTTCTTT.